These 27 T cell receptor beta chains share one sample of origin, sequenced in a study of T cell repertoires in cytomegalovirus infection. TCRdb itself ran the reads through MiXCR, one entry per CDR3 protein. The sample lists 230,000 or so distinct CDR3 sequences, approximately 15% occurring once. Sample: CD8+ T cells from PBMCs. The receptor source for this set is a human donor in good health (CMV status not recorded). Some clones in this sample may be carry-over from other donors' samples.

The table lists this clonotype with a few counts. The V gene is TRBV3-1, the J gene TRBJ1-6; D is possibly TRBD1 (6 bases). CDR1 and CDR2 (germline): LGHDT, YNNKEL (reference sequence). The CDR3 is 17 amino acids. Trimming shortened V by 4 bases and J by 8 bases, and 21 bases separated the two germline ends. The DNA for the CDR3 is TGTGCCAGCAGCCTGAGGGGGTTGGGGACTACGGATTCACCCCTCCACTTT. Protein: CASSLRGLGTTDSPLHF.

The chain has TRBV9 and TRBJ2-3; no clear D gene. Trimming shortened V by 3 bases and J by 3 bases, and 8 bases separated the two germline ends. CDR1 and CDR2 (germline): SGDLS, YYNGEE. The CDR3 sequence is 13 residues long. Written as DNA, the CDR3 is TGTGCCAGCAGCGCAAGTTTGACAGATACGCAGTATTTT. Its protein product is CASSASLTDTQYF.

This clonotype was seen more than once but under ten times. The chain is built from TRBV4-1 and TRBJ2-1; D may correspond to TRBD1 or TRBD2 (5 bases each). The CDR3 is 13 amino acids. Germline V gene lookup returns CDR1 MGHRA and CDR2 YSYEKL. V was trimmed by 3 bases and J by 10 bases, leaving 13 bases between them. CDR3 coding DNA: TGCGCCAGCAGCCATCCCGGGGCGACGGAGCAGTTCTTC. Amino acids: CASSHPGATEQFF.

This clonotype was detected ten times or more. This chain connects TRBV28 to TRBJ2-1, with D tentatively TRBD2 (6 bases). The CDR3 loop spans 19 amino acids. Between the trimmed V and J ends, which lost 3 bases and 11 bases, there was a span of 32 bases. Germline V gives CDR1 MDHEN, CDR2 SYDVKM. The CDR3 coding sequence is TGTGCCAGCAGTTTCGCGGCCGGAGGTCCGGCTCCCACGGGGGTAAAGCAGTTCTTC. This encodes CASSFAAGGPAPTGVKQFF.

A few counts support this clonotype. V gene TRBV3-1 combines with J gene TRBJ2-5, with D possibly being TRBD2 (6 bases). The CDR3 is 17 amino acids. V lost 0 bases and J 4 bases, leaving 18 bases between the germline ends. CDR1 and CDR2 (germline): LGHDT, YNNKEL (reference sequence). CDR3: CASSQDLGLPSGETQYF. The CDR3 DNA sequence: TGTGCCAGCAGCCAAGATCTGGGACTCCCCAGCGGAGAGACCCAGTACTTC.

The chain joins TRBV24-1 to TRBJ1-5; 11 positions agree with TRBD1. The CDR3 spans 18 residues. The trim removed 5 bases at V and 0 bases at J, leaving 8 bases unmatched. The germline gives CDR1 KGHDR, CDR2 SFDVKD. CDR3 amino acids: CATSAGQGADYSNQPQHF. The CDR3 DNA sequence: TGTGCCACCAGTGCTGGACAGGGGGCAGATTATAGCAATCAGCCCCAGCATTTT.

This clonotype was seen a few times. The genes are TRBV4-3 and TRBJ1-2; 10 bases match TRBD1. Per germline, CDR1 LGHNA and CDR2 YSLEER. The V gene end was trimmed by 5 bases and the J gene end by 9 bases; junction bases not matched to a gene: 6. This CDR3 is built from 13 residues. CDR3 sequence: CASSSGQGLRYTF. The CDR3 coding sequence is TGCGCCAGCAGCTCGGGACAGGGGCTACGCTACACCTTC.

This clonotype appeared a few times. The rearrangement links TRBV6-5 to TRBJ1-5, with D unclear. The CDR3 has 14 amino acids. The V gene lost 5 bases and the J gene lost 8 bases, with 16 bases spanning the gap. Germline V gene sequence: CDR1 MNHEY, CDR2 SVGAGI. CDR3 in amino acids: CASSPRTRTEPQHF. In nucleotides, the CDR3 is TGTGCCAGCAGTCCCCGTACCCGAACGGAGCCCCAGCATTTT.

This chain connects TRBV29-1 to TRBJ2-5; the D is unclear. Germline lookup yields CDR1 SQVTM and CDR2 ANQGSEA. The CDR3 runs 10 residues. Trimming removed 6 bases from V and 4 bases from J, with 6 bases in between. The CDR3 coding sequence is TGCAGCGTCCGGCTAGAGACCCAGTACTTC. Its translation is CSVRLETQYF.

This clonotype was counted between two and nine times. The rearrangement joins TRBV28 to TRBJ2-7, with D perhaps TRBD1 (5 bases). The V and J ends lost 3 bases and 2 bases respectively, with 14 bases between them. Germline values: CDR1 MDHEN, CDR2 SYDVKM. The CDR3 is made up of 15 amino acids. As DNA, the CDR3 is TGTGCCAGCAGTTTTGGGCAGGGTGGCGCCTACGAGCAGTACTTC. Protein product: CASSFGQGGAYEQYF.

A few counts support this clonotype. This chain links TRBV27 with TRBJ1-6; the match to TRBD1 covers 9 bases. The CDR3 contains 14 residues. Germline CDR1 is MNHEY and CDR2 is SMNVEV (reference sequence). V shed 6 bases, J shed 10 bases, and the junction held 7 bases outside the gene matches. CDR3 in amino acids: CASSLAGTGSPLHF. CDR3 bases: TGTGCCAGCAGCCTAGCCGGGACAGGGTCACCCCTCCACTTT.

This clonotype was seen at least ten times. The junction shows a germline mismatch at one end, possibly a read error. The V gene is TRBV7-7, the J gene TRBJ2-2; TRBD2 matches 13 bases. There are 18 residues in the CDR3. In germline, CDR1 is SSHAT, CDR2 FNYEAQ (reference sequence). The DNA for the CDR3 is TGTGCTAGCAGCTCGGGACTAGCGGGGACCGCGAACACCGGGGAGCTGTTTTTT. Residues: CASSSGLAGTANTGELFF.

This clonotype was seen a handful of times. This chain links TRBV28 with TRBJ2-1; D is perhaps TRBD2 (5 bases). The CDR3 totals 15 residues. Per germline, CDR1 MDHEN and CDR2 SYDVKM. The ends were cut back, 5 bases at V and 3 bases at J, with 14 bases in the middle. CDR3 in DNA: TGTGCCAGCAGTCTGCCAGGAGGCCGCTACAATGAGCAGTTCTTC. This encodes CASSLPGGRYNEQFF. Full variable domain (missing parts from reference TRBV28 and TRBJ2-1): DVKVTQSSRYLVKRTGEKVFLECVQDMDHENMFWYRQDPGLGLRLIYFSYDVKMKEKGDIPEGYSVSREKKERFSLILESASTNQTSMYLCASSLPGGRYNEQFFGPGTRLTVL.

The chain couples TRBV12-3 or TRBV12-4 to TRBJ2-7; the D is unclear. Trimming shortened V by 3 bases and J by 7 bases, and 19 bases separated the two germline ends. There are 15 residues in the CDR3. CDR3 coding DNA: TGTGCCAGCAGTTTTAGTTCGGTCACCACCTTAGAGCAGTACTTC. Protein sequence: CASSFSSVTTLEQYF.

This clonotype appeared a few times. The chain links TRBV20-1 to TRBJ2-1, with D tentatively TRBD2 (6 bases). The CDR3 length is 16 residues. Between the trimmed V and J ends, which lost 6 bases and 0 bases, there was a span of 18 bases. In germline, CDR1 is DFQATT, CDR2 SNEGSKA (reference sequence). The CDR3 here is CSAVPVRGYSYNEQFF. CDR3 DNA sequence: TGCAGTGCAGTACCTGTACGGGGGTACTCCTACAATGAGCAGTTCTTC.

This clonotype has at least ten counts. The chain links TRBV6-5 to TRBJ1-6; D possibly corresponds to TRBD1 (5 bases). Germline loops: CDR1 MNHEY, CDR2 SVGAGI. V lost 0 bases and J lost 4, with 10 bases in between. CDR3 length: 16 amino acids. DNA for the CDR3: TGTGCCAGCAGTTACTCGGTGACAGCTTATAATTCACCCCTCCACTTT. This sequence encodes CASSYSVTAYNSPLHF.

The table lists this clonotype with many counts. The chain joins TRBV7-2 to TRBJ2-1, with 8 bases aligning to TRBD1. V gave up 2 bases and J gave up 7 bases; unmatched junction bases: 10. The length of the CDR3 is 16 residues. The germline gives CDR1 SGHTA, CDR2 FQGNSA. The CDR3 region has the DNA TGTGCCAGCAGCTTAACCCCGGGCAGGGGGCATAATGAGCAGTTCTTC. Its protein is CASSLTPGRGHNEQFF.

At least ten counts were recorded for this clonotype. V gene TRBV4-1 combines with J gene TRBJ1-1; D may be TRBD1 (6 bases). Trimming removed 2 bases at V and 5 bases at J, with 18 bases between. Germline CDR1 is MGHRA and CDR2 is YSYEKL. The CDR3 runs 16 residues. The chain's CDR3 is CASSQYSRGSGTEAFF. CDR3 nucleotide sequence: TGCGCCAGCAGCCAATATTCCAGGGGTTCAGGAACTGAAGCTTTCTTT.

This clonotype was picked up a small number of times. The rearrangement links TRBV27 to TRBJ2-2; no definite D call. This CDR3 comprises 14 residues. Germline V gene sequence: CDR1 MNHEY, CDR2 SMNVEV (reference sequence). Between the trimmed V and J ends, which lost 3 bases and 3 bases, there was a span of 8 bases. CDR3 DNA: TGTGCCAGCAGTTTTTACGGAGACACCGGGGAGCTGTTTTTT. This sequence encodes CASSFYGDTGELFF.

In its sample, this clonotype was seen a few times. The chain combines TRBV6-6 with TRBJ1-1; maybe TRBD1 (5 bases). The CDR3 loop spans 14 amino acids. Germline CDR1 reads MNHNY; CDR2 reads SVGAGI (reference sequence). V was pared by 6 bases and J by 1 base, with 12 bases between. CDR3: CASRAGGWNTEAFF. DNA for the CDR3: TGTGCCAGCAGAGCGGGGGGATGGAACACTGAAGCTTTCTTT.

The J gene is TRBJ2-2, the V gene TRBV20-1; 9 nucleotides align to TRBD2. The length of the CDR3 is 17 residues. The germline CDR1 and CDR2 sequences are DFQATT and SNEGSKA (reference sequence). Unmatched junction bases numbered 11, after V lost 0 bases and J lost 6 bases. The CDR3 loop reads CSARDGASGVVAGELFF. The CDR3 DNA follows: TGCAGTGCTAGAGATGGGGCTAGCGGGGTTGTCGCCGGGGAGCTGTTTTTT.

The rearrangement links TRBV7-9 to TRBJ2-5; D not certain. This CDR3 has 15 residues. The V gene lost 1 base and the J gene lost 1 base, with 10 bases spanning the gap. From germline, CDR1 is SEHNR and CDR2 FQNEAQ (reference sequence). In nucleotides, the CDR3 is TGTGCCAGCAGCTTAGGGGCGGCAGTCCAAGAGACCCAGTACTTC. The encoded protein is CASSLGAAVQETQYF. The full variable domain, with the rest looked up from reference TRBV7-9 and TRBJ2-5, is DTGVSQNPRHKITKRGQNVTFRCDPISEHNRLYWYRQTLGQGPEFLTYFQNEAQLEKSRLLSDRFSAERPKGSFSTLEIQRTEQGDSAMYLCASSLGAAVQETQYFGPGTRLLVL.

Regarding this clonotype: This may be a read error: a much more frequent sequence differs by one nucleotide. The rearrangement uses TRBV7-6 and TRBJ1-1; D not certain. Germline CDR1 is SGHVS and CDR2 is FNYEAQ. The CDR3 contains 14 residues. Between the trimmed V and J ends, which lost 5 bases and 2 bases, there was a span of 12 bases. CDR3: CASSKGRSNTEAFF. In nucleotides, the CDR3 is TGTGCCAGCAGCAAAGGACGTTCCAACACTGAAGCTTTCTTT.

This clonotype has more than one count but fewer than ten. The rearrangement uses TRBV2 and TRBJ2-5; weak D call: TRBD1 (6 bases). Trimming stripped 1 base from V and 2 bases from J, with 11 bases between. The germline V gene has CDR1 SNHLY and CDR2 FYNNEI. The CDR3 sequence is 15 residues long. The CDR3 bases are TGTGCCAGCAGTGAAGGGGGACAATTTCAAGAGACCCAGTACTTC. Amino acids: CASSEGGQFQETQYF.

This clonotype showed up many times. The chain is built from TRBV4-1 and TRBJ2-1, with 10 bases fitting TRBD2. With 4 bases clipped from V and 0 bases from J, the junction kept 9 bases outside the gene matches. Germline V gives CDR1 MGHRA, CDR2 YSYEKL. This CDR3 comprises 18 residues. The CDR3 DNA sequence: TGCGCCAGCAGCCGGACAACTAGCGGGGCAAGCTCCTACAATGAGCAGTTCTTC. Its protein product is CASSRTTSGASSYNEQFF.

In this sample, this clonotype turned up many times. V is TRBV6-1 and J is TRBJ2-1, with D possibly matching TRBD1 (6 bases). Germline V gives CDR1 MNHNS, CDR2 SASEGT. Trimming took off 3 bases at V and 5 bases at J, with 11 bases between the two ends. The CDR3 is 14 residues long. DNA of the CDR3: TGTGCCAGCAGTGACAGGGGTTGGGACAATGAGCAGTTCTTC. This codes for CASSDRGWDNEQFF.

In this sample, this clonotype turned up many times. The chain has TRBV7-2 and TRBJ2-5; D gene uncertain. In germline, CDR1 is SGHTA, CDR2 FQGNSA. The CDR3 sequence is 15 residues long. Trimming removed 2 bases at V and 5 bases at J, with 15 bases between. The CDR3 DNA is TGTGCCAGCAGCTTATCTTCGATTTTGGTGGAGACCCAGTACTTC. Amino acids: CASSLSSILVETQYF. The complete variable domain, with remaining parts taken from reference TRBV7-2 and TRBJ2-5, reads GAGVSQSPSNKVTEKGKDVELRCDPISGHTALYWYRQSLGQGLEFLIYFQGNSAPDKSGLPSDRFSAERTGGSVSTLTIQRTQQEDSAVYLCASSLSSILVETQYFGPGTRLLVL.